This T cell receptor (beta chain) was obtained from a study of cytomegalovirus exposure and HLA in healthy donors. General study points: According to the study, 160 or so TCR beta chains were cytomegalovirus-associated. In vitro work confirmed that a few CMV-associated chains recognize CMV antigens.

The donors (healthy individuals) were bone marrow donors. Comments on this clone: Its antigen remains unidentified.

The PCR employed 60 Vbeta primers together with 13 Jbeta primers. Some clones are missing from TCRdb's copy, which holds only in-frame ones; the method was immunoSEQ multiplex PCR. Its listing shows roughly 220,000 clones. The material sequenced was PBMCs. The TCR originated in a girl aged 2-9 years in good health and CMV-seropositive.

CDR3 amino acids: CASSPSAGEESYEQYF. The CDR3 DNA reads TGTGCCAGCAGTCCTTCAGCGGGAGAGGAATCCTACGAGCAGTACTTC. This chain joins TRBV27 and TRBJ2-7; 8 bases map to TRBD2. The CDR3 is 16 amino acids. Germline V gives CDR1 MNHEY, CDR2 SMNVEV (reference sequence). J lost 1 base, V lost 5 bases, and 10 bases had no gene match.